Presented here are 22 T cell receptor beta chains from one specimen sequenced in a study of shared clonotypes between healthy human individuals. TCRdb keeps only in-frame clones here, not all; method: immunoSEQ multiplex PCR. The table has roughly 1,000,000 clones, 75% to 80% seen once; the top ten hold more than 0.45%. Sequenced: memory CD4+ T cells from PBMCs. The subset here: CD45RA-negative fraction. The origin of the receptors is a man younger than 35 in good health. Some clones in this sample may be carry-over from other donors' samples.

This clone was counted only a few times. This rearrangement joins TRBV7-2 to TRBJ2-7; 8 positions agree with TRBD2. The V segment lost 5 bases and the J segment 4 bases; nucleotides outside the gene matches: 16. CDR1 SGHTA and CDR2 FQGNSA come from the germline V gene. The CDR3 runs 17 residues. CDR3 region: CASSISWAGRASYEQYF. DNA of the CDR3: TGTGCCAGCAGCATCTCCTGGGCCGGGAGGGCCTCGTACGAGCAGTACTTC.

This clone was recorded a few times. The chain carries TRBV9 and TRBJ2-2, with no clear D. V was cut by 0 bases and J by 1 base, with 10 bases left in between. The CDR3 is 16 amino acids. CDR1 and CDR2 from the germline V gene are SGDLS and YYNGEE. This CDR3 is CASSVGILENTGELFF. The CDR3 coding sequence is TGTGCCAGCAGCGTAGGGATTTTAGAGAACACCGGGGAGCTGTTTTTT.

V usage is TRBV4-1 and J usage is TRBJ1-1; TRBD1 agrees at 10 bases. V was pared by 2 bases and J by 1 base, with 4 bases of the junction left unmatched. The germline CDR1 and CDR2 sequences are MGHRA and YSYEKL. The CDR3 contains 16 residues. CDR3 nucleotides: TGCGCCAGCAGCCAAACCGGGACAGGGGCGAACACTGAAGCTTTCTTT. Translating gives CASSQTGTGANTEAFF.

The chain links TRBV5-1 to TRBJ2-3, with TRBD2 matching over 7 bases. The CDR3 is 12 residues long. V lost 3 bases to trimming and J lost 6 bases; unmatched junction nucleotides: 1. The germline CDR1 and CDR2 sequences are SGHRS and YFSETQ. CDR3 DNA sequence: TGCGCCAGCAGCTACGGGAGGGATACGCAGTATTTT. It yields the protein CASSYGRDTQYF.

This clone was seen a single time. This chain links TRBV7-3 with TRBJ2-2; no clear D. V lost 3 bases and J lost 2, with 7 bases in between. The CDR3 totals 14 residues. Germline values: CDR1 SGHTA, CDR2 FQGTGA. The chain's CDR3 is CASSFSANTGELFF. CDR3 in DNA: TGTGCCAGCAGCTTTTCAGCCAACACCGGGGAGCTGTTTTTT.

CDR3 amino acids: CASSLTEKHYEQYF. CDR3 in DNA: TGTGCCAGCAGTTTGACAGAAAAGCACTACGAGCAGTACTTC. V usage is TRBV6-5 and J usage is TRBJ2-7, with D maybe TRBD1 (5 bases). The CDR3 extends over 14 amino acids. V was pared by 4 bases and J by 3 bases, with 13 bases between. Germline V lookup: CDR1 MNHEY, CDR2 SVGAGI.

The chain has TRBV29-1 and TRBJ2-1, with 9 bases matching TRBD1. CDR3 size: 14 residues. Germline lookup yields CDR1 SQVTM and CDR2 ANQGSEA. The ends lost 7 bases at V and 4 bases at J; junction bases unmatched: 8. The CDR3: CSATGTGLYNEQFF. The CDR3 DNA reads TGCAGCGCAACCGGGACAGGGCTTTACAATGAGCAGTTCTTC.

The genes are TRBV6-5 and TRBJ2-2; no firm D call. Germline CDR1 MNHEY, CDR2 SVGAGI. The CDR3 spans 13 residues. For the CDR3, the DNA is TGTAAACACCCCGGGTACGCCACCGGGGAGCTGTTTTTT. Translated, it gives CKHPGYATGELFF.

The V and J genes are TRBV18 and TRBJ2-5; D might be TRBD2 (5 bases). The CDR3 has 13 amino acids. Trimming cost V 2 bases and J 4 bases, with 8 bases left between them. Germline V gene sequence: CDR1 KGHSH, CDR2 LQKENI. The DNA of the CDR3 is TGTGCCAGCTCACCAGGCGGGTCAGAGACCCAGTACTTC. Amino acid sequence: CASSPGGSETQYF.

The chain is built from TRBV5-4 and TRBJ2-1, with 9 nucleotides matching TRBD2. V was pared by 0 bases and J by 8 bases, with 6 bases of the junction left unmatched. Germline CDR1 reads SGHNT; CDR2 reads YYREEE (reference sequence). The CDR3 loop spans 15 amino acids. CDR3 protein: CASSLASSGIHEQFF. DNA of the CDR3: TGTGCCAGCAGCTTGGCCTCTAGCGGGATCCATGAGCAGTTCTTC.

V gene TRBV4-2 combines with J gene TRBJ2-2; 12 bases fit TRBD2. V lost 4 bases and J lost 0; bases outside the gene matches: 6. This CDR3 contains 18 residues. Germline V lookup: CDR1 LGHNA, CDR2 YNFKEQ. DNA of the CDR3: TGTGCCAGCAGCCGAACTAGCGGGAGGTCGGCGAACACCGGGGAGCTGTTTTTT. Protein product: CASSRTSGRSANTGELFF.

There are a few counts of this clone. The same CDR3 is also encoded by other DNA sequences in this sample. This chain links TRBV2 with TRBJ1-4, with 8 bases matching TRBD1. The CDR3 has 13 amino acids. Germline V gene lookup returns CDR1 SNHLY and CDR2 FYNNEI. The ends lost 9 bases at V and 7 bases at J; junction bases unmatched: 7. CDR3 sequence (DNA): TGTGCCAGTTCGGACAGGGCGAGTGAAAAACTGTTTTTT. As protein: CASSDRASEKLFF.

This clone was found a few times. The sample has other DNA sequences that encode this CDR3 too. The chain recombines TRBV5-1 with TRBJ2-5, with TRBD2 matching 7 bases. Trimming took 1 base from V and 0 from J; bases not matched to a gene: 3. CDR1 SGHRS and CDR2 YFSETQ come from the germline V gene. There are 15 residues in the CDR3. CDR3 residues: CASSLSGVNQETQYF. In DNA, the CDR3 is TGCGCCAGCAGCTTGAGCGGGGTCAACCAAGAGACCCAGTACTTC. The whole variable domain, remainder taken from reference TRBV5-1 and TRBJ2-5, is KAGVTQTPRYLIKTRGQQVTLSCSPISGHRSVSWYQQTPGQGLQFLFEYFSETQRNKGNFPGRFSGRQFSNSRSEMNVSTLELGDSALYLCASSLSGVNQETQYFGPGTRLLVL.

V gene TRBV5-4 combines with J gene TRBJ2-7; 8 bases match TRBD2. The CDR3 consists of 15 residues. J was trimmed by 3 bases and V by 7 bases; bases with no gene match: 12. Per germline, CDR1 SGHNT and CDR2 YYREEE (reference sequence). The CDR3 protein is CASSTRTTSGYEQYF. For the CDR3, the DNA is TGTGCCAGCTCAACCAGAACCACTAGCGGCTACGAGCAGTACTTC.

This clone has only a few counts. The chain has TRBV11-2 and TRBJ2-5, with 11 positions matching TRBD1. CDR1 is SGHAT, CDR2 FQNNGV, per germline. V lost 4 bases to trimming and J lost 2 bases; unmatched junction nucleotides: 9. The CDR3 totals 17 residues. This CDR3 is CASSSRTGGSLQETQYF. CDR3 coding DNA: TGTGCCAGCAGCTCAAGGACAGGGGGCTCCTTACAAGAGACCCAGTACTTC. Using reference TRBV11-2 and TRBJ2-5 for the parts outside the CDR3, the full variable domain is EAGVAQSPRYKIIEKRQSVAFWCNPISGHATLYWYQQILGQGPKLLIQFQNNGVVDDSQLPKDRFSAERLKGVDSTLKIQPAKLEDSAVYLCASSSRTGGSLQETQYFGPGTRLLVL.

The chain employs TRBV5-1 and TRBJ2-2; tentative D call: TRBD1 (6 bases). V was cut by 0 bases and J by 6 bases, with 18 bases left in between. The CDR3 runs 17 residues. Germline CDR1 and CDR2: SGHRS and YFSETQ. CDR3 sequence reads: CASSLVSRGSGAGELFF. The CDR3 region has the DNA TGCGCCAGCAGCTTGGTATCGAGGGGGTCCGGGGCCGGGGAGCTGTTTTTT.

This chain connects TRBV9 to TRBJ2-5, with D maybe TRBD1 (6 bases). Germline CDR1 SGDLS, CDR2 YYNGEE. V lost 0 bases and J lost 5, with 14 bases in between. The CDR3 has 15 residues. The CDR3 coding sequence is TGTGCCAGCAGCGTAGGAGGGGCGCAGGGGGAGACCCAGTACTTC. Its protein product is CASSVGGAQGETQYF.

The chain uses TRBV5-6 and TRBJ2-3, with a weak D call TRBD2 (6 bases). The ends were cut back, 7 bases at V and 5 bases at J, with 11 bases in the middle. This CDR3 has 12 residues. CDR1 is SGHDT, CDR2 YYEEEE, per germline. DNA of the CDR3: TGTGCCAGCGGTAGCGGCATAGATACGCAGTATTTT. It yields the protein CASGSGIDTQYF.

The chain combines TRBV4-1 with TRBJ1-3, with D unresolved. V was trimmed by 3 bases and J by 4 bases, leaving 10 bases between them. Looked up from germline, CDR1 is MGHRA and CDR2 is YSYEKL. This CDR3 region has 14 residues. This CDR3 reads CASSHPGRGNTIYF. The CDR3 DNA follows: TGCGCCAGCAGCCACCCAGGTCGCGGAAACACCATATATTTT.

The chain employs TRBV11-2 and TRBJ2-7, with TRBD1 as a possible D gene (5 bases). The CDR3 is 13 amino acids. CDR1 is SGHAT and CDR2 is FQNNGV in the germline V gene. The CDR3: CASEKGRFDEQYF. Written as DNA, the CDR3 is TGTGCTTCCGAAAAGGGGCGTTTCGACGAGCAGTACTTC.

The CDR3 here is CANQGNTGELFF. The CDR3 coding sequence is TGTGCCAACCAGGGGAACACCGGGGAGCTGTTTTTT. V usage is TRBV28 and J usage is TRBJ2-2, with a weak D call TRBD1 (5 bases). Germline V gene lookup returns CDR1 MDHEN and CDR2 SYDVKM. This CDR3 region has 12 residues. Trimming left V 10 bases short and J 1 base short, with 7 bases between.

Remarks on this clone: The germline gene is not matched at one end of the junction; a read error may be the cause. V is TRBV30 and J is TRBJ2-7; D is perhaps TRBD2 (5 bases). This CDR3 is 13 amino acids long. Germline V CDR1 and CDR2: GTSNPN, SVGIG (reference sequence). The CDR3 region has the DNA TGTGCCGGGAGTGGTGGCTGGGCCTACGAGCAGTACTTC. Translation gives CAGSGGWAYEQYF.